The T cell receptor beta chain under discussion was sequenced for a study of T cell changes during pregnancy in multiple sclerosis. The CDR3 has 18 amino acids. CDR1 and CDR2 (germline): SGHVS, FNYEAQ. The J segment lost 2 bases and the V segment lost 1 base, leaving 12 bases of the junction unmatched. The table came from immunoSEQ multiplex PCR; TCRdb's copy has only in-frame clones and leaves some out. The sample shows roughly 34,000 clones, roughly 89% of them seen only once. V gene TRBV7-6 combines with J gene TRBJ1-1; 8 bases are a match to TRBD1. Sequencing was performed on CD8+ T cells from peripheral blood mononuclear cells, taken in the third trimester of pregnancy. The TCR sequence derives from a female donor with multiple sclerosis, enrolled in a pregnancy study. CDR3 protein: CASSLEAGGVFGNTEAFF. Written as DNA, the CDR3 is TGTGCCAGCAGCTTAGAAGCAGGGGGCGTTTTTGGTAACACTGAAGCTTTCTTT.